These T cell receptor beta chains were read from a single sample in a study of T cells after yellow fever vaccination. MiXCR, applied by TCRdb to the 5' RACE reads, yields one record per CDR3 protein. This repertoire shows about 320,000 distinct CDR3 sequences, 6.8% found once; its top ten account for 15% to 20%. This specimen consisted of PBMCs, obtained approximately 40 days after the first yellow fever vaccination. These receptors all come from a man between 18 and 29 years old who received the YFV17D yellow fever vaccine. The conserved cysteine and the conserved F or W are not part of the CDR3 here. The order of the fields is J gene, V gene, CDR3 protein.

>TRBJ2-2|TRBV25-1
ASSYTGTGGELF
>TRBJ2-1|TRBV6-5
ASSYGPGGLSEQF
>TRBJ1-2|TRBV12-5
ASGLVPGPAGYT
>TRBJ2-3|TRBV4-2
ASSQLSGGPSDTQY
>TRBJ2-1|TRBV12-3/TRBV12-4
ASSFGLTNNEQF
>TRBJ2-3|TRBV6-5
ASSSSQFTSATDTQY
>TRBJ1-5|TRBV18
ASSRGEEQPQH
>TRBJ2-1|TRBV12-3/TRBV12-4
ASSLRLAGSEQF
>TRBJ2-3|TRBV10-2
ASRTQLAGFPDTQY
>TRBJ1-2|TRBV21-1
ASSRVHSEGCYGYT
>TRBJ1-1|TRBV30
AWGTGYTEAF
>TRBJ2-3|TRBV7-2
ASSLRAWTSGDTQY
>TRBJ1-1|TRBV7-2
ASSRNRHLEAF
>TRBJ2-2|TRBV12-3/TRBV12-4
ASSFAVAGALTGELF
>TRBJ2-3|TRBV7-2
ASSFSSGGTDTQY
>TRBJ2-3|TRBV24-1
ATSASPGQGALGYRGTQY
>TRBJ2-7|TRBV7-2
ASSLRLAGSYEQY
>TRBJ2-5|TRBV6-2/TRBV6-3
ASMILGDASQETQY
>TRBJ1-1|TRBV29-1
SSSEGGGTEAF
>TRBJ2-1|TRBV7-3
ASSLSHLAGNNEQF
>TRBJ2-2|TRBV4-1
ASSQQDRNPNTGELF
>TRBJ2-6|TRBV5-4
ASSGVTGPAGANVLT
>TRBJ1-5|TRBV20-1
SAKGINQPQH
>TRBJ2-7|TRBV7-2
ASSSDRFSYEQY
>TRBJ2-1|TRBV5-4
ASSLGGGGSYNEQF
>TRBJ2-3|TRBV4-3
ASSQENTDTQY
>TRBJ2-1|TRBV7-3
ASAKRLAGVNEQF
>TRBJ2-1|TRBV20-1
SARQGRIDNEQF
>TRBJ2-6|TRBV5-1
ASSLRRSSGANVLT
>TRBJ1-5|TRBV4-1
ASSHPGQGLNQPQH
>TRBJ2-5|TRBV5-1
ASSLGQTSGGETQY
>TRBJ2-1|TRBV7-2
ASSSYRQDNEQF
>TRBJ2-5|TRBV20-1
SASLGSGVDETQY
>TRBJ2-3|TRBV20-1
SPLGRDRGSWAQY
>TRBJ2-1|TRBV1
TSSRTRYTSGENEQF
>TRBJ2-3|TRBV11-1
ASRGGGRVDTQY
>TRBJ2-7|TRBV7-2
ASSPRLADYEQY
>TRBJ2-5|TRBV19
ASSIRSGGPWETQY
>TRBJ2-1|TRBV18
ASSPRQGSFNEQF
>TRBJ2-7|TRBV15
ATSRDQGFYEQY
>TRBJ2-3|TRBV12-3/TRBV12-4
ASTTRWVPQY
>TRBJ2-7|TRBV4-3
ASSQEPAGQEQY
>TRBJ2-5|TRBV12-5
ASGLTQIRGLAGVHQETQY
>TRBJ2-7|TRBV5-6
ASSRTGPNEQY
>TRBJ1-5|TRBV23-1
ASSQFFPPMDYSNQPQH
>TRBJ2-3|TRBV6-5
ASSYRPPHTDTQY
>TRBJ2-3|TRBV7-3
ASSAGLAGAITDTQY
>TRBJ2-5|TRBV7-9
ASSARDKRETQY
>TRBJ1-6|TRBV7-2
ASSLMAGGNSPLH
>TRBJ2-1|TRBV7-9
ASSLVSLSSYNEQF
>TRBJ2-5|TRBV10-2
ASSSGEGTQY
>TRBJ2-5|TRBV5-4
ASSLGQKEETQY
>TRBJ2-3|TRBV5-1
ASSFSGGRDTQY
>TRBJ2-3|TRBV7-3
ASRLGVGDTQY